The TCR beta chain under discussion was sequenced for a study of shared clonotypes between healthy human individuals. Turning to the study itself: Ranging from 18 to 49 in age, donors were a couple of women and a few men. General observations from the study: The study sampled only blood, and tissue repertoires likely differ.

The genomic DNA of each subset was split evenly across several immunoSEQ plates. About 33,000 T cell genomes (roughly 220 ng DNA) went into each sorted-subset replicate. Profiling relied on immunoSEQ multiplex PCR, and the TCRdb table lists in-frame clones only, not all of them. The data show 950,000 to 1,100,000 clones, with more than 60% seen just once and about 1.5% held by the top ten. Of note for this clone: What it binds is unknown.

J lost 4 bases, V lost 5 bases, and 4 bases had no gene match. Germline CDR1 is MNHNY and CDR2 is SVGAGI (reference sequence). The CDR3 runs 13 residues. Specimen: memory CD4+ T cells sorted from blood. Subset denoted: CD45RA-negative fraction. The clonotype comes from a man aged 18 to 30 in good health. The J gene is TRBJ1-1, the V gene TRBV6-6; 7 bases map to TRBD1. DNA for the CDR3: TGTGCCAGCAGTCGCGCAGGGGGCACTGAAGCTTTCTTT. This gives the protein CASSRAGGTEAFF.